This T cell receptor beta chain is from a study of response to subunit inactivated influenza vaccine. Germline CDR1 and CDR2: KGHDR and SFDVKD. CDR3 length equals 16 residues. After removal of 4 bases from V and 2 bases from J, the junction contained 6 bases not matched to a gene. MiXCR was run by TCRdb on the RT-PCR reads, yielding one entry per CDR3 protein. The sample shows 500,000 or so distinct CDR3 sequences, more than 15% of them seen only once. Concerning this clonotype: What it binds is not known.

General study findings and limits: Every seasonal influenza vaccination brings in few new T cells, the authors suggested.

The sequence was obtained from a man in his fifties or sixties who received an inactivated influenza vaccine. V is TRBV24-1 and J is TRBJ2-5; 10 nucleotides match TRBD1. This specimen was CD4+ T cells sorted from PBMCs, taken around 25 months after vaccination. The DNA of the CDR3 is TGTGCCACCAGTGAAAGACAGGGGGCACGTCAAGAGACCCAGTACTTC. It yields the protein CATSERQGARQETQYF.